This T cell receptor (beta chain) is drawn from a study of neoadjuvant anti-PD-1 for oral cavity cancer. The overall study: Most patients had three to four biweekly doses of 3 mg/kg nivolumab before resection. Study-level results: Post-nivolumab, blood T cell clonality was significantly elevated in non-responders.

Data came from immunoSEQ multiplex PCR; TCRdb stores just in-frame clones and leaves some out. The sample yields tens of thousands of clones, 85% seen once. CDR3 size: 15 residues. Losses at the gene ends were 5 bases for V and 9 bases for J; bases not matched to a gene: 8. The germline gives CDR1 MNHEY, CDR2 SMNVEV (reference sequence). Regarding time point: after neoadjuvant nivolumab, at surgical resection. The patients had HPV-negative, locally advanced oral cavity squamous cell carcinoma. No culture or expansion preceded analysis of these blood cells. Points on this clone: The target antigen is unknown.

Sequencing was performed on PBMCs, taken after nivolumab (anti-PD-1) treatment. The chain employs TRBV27 and TRBJ2-1; TRBD1 aligns across 12 bases. This TCR came from a person between 35 and 79 years old with oral cavity squamous cell carcinoma. CDR3 DNA sequence: TGTGCCAGCAGTCCTTGGGACAGGGGGCATGGTGAGCAGTTCTTC. Amino acids: CASSPWDRGHGEQFF.